This is a list of T cell receptor beta chains from one sample in a study of HIV-infected patients and healthy controls. TCRdb ran MiXCR on the 5' RACE reads and lists one entry per CDR3 protein. Of about 15,000 distinct CDR3 sequences in the sample, 5.5% to 8% were seen once. Sequences were obtained from blood. Receptors originate from an adult in good health. The CDR3 runs from the conserved cysteine through the conserved F or W. The D gene is left open where the match is weak. Rows give clone size only sometimes, using once, few, many, or a class for an expanded clone.

v_call: TRBV29-1; j_call: TRBJ2-6; d_call: -; clone_size: many; cdr3_nt: TGCAGCGTTGAAAGGGGGACTATGAGAGCCAACGTCCTGACTTTC; cdr3_aa: CSVERGTMRANVLTF
v_call: TRBV27; j_call: TRBJ2-3; d_call: TRBD2; clone_size: medium-sized; cdr3_nt: TGTGCCAGCAGTTTAACCGGGACTAGCTGGACAGATACGCAGTATTTT; cdr3_aa: CASSLTGTSWTDTQYF
v_call: TRBV19; j_call: TRBJ2-2; d_call: -; clone_size: few; cdr3_nt: TGTGCCAGTAGTATAGATCTAAGGCGGAACACCGGGGAGCTGTTTTTT; cdr3_aa: CASSIDLRRNTGELFF
v_call: TRBV9; j_call: TRBJ2-3; d_call: -; clone_size: -; cdr3_nt: TGTGCCAGCAGCGTAGAAGAGTTCACAGATACGCAGTATTTT; cdr3_aa: CASSVEEFTDTQYF
v_call: TRBV5-5; j_call: TRBJ1-5; d_call: -; clone_size: many; cdr3_nt: TGTGCCAGCAGCTTGGATGGGGGGCCCCAGCATTTT; cdr3_aa: CASSLDGGPQHF
v_call: TRBV10-3; j_call: TRBJ2-1; d_call: TRBD1; clone_size: many; cdr3_nt: TGTGCCATCAGTGATGGGACAGCCTCCTACAATGAGCAGTTCTTC; cdr3_aa: CAISDGTASYNEQFF
v_call: TRBV11-2; j_call: TRBJ2-3; d_call: TRBD1; clone_size: large; cdr3_nt: TGTGCCAGCAGCTTAGTGGGGACAGGGGGCAGAGATACGCAGTATTTT; cdr3_aa: CASSLVGTGGRDTQYF
v_call: TRBV19; j_call: TRBJ1-2; d_call: -; clone_size: many; cdr3_nt: TGTGCCAGTAGCCTGGGACGGAACAACTATGGCTACACCTTC; cdr3_aa: CASSLGRNNYGYTF
v_call: TRBV7-9; j_call: TRBJ2-5; d_call: -; clone_size: many; cdr3_nt: TGTGCCAGCAGCTTAGTCGGAGACCAAGAGACCCAGTACTTC; cdr3_aa: CASSLVGDQETQYF
v_call: TRBV12-3/TRBV12-4; j_call: TRBJ1-1; d_call: -; clone_size: -; cdr3_nt: TGTGCCAGCAGTTTAGCCGGGGTTGGCGGGTTCTTCTTCTTT; cdr3_aa: CASSLAGVGGFFFF
v_call: TRBV5-1; j_call: TRBJ2-3; d_call: -; clone_size: many; cdr3_nt: TGCGCCAGCAGCTTCGGACCGGTGGATACGCAGTATTTT; cdr3_aa: CASSFGPVDTQYF
v_call: TRBV18; j_call: TRBJ1-2; d_call: -; clone_size: many; cdr3_nt: TGTGCCAGCTCACCTCTCTCCCCTAACTATGGCTACACCTTC; cdr3_aa: CASSPLSPNYGYTF
v_call: TRBV4-2; j_call: TRBJ2-7; d_call: -; clone_size: medium-sized; cdr3_nt: TGTGCCAGCAGCCAAGTGGCCTCCCGTACCGAGCAGTACTTC; cdr3_aa: CASSQVASRTEQYF
v_call: TRBV28; j_call: TRBJ1-1; d_call: -; clone_size: -; cdr3_nt: TGTGCCAGCAGTCCCCCCTGGCAGGGCGAAGGGGACACTGAAGCTTTCTTT; cdr3_aa: CASSPPWQGEGDTEAFF
v_call: TRBV6-4; j_call: TRBJ2-1; d_call: TRBD1; clone_size: few; cdr3_nt: TGTGCCAGCAGTGAAACAACCGGGACAGGGTTGGATGAGCAGTTCTTC; cdr3_aa: CASSETTGTGLDEQFF
v_call: TRBV19; j_call: TRBJ2-1; d_call: TRBD1; clone_size: many; cdr3_nt: TGTGCCAGTAGAGACAGGGTAGAGAATGAGCAGTTCTTC; cdr3_aa: CASRDRVENEQFF
v_call: TRBV6-2/TRBV6-3; j_call: TRBJ2-2; d_call: -; clone_size: many; cdr3_nt: TGTGCCAGCAGACGACTAGTAATTCCCGGGGAGCTGTTTTTT; cdr3_aa: CASRRLVIPGELFF
v_call: TRBV7-8; j_call: TRBJ1-1; d_call: -; clone_size: many; cdr3_nt: TGTGCCAGCAGCTTATCGGTGAACACTGAAGCTTTCTTT; cdr3_aa: CASSLSVNTEAFF
v_call: TRBV7-2; j_call: TRBJ2-5; d_call: TRBD2; clone_size: many; cdr3_nt: TGTGCCAGCAGGACCGGGACTAGCGGACAAGAGACCCAGTACTTC; cdr3_aa: CASRTGTSGQETQYF
v_call: TRBV7-7; j_call: TRBJ2-1; d_call: -; clone_size: few; cdr3_nt: TGTGCCAGCAGCCCCTCCTTCGCCGACAATGAGCAGTTCTTC; cdr3_aa: CASSPSFADNEQFF
v_call: TRBV7-9; j_call: TRBJ2-3; d_call: TRBD2; clone_size: -; cdr3_nt: TGTGCCAGCAGCCGAAGGACTAGCGGCTTCACAGATACGCATTATTTT; cdr3_aa: CASSRRTSGFTDTHYF
v_call: TRBV7-3; j_call: TRBJ1-1; d_call: -; clone_size: many; cdr3_nt: TGTGCCAGCAGCATCGACAGGAACACTGAAGCTTTCTTT; cdr3_aa: CASSIDRNTEAFF
v_call: TRBV7-2; j_call: TRBJ2-5; d_call: -; clone_size: many; cdr3_nt: TGTGCCAGCAGCTTTGAACCGTACCAAGAGACCCAGTACTTC; cdr3_aa: CASSFEPYQETQYF
v_call: TRBV10-3; j_call: TRBJ2-7; d_call: -; clone_size: many; cdr3_nt: TGTGCCATCAGTGAGTCGGGCAGATCTTCCTACGAGCAGTACTTC; cdr3_aa: CAISESGRSSYEQYF
v_call: TRBV6-6; j_call: TRBJ1-1; d_call: -; clone_size: once; cdr3_nt: TGTGCCAGCAGCCTGGAAGAAGCTTTCTTT; cdr3_aa: CASSLEEAFF
v_call: TRBV5-1; j_call: TRBJ1-5; d_call: TRBD1; clone_size: medium-sized; cdr3_nt: TGCGCCAGCAGCTTGGATGGACAGGCAGATCAGCCCCAGCATTTT; cdr3_aa: CASSLDGQADQPQHF
v_call: TRBV6-6; j_call: TRBJ2-4; d_call: TRBD1; clone_size: medium-sized; cdr3_nt: TGTGCCAGCAGTTCCCGACAGGGCGAGTACTTC; cdr3_aa: CASSSRQGEYF
v_call: TRBV7-9; j_call: TRBJ1-1; d_call: -; clone_size: many; cdr3_nt: TGTGCCAGCAGCTTAGACGGTTCCAGCACTGAAGCTTTCTTT; cdr3_aa: CASSLDGSSTEAFF
v_call: TRBV19; j_call: TRBJ2-5; d_call: -; clone_size: many; cdr3_nt: TGTGCCAGTAGTATGTTCGACGGCGCCCAAGAGACCCAGTACTTC; cdr3_aa: CASSMFDGAQETQYF
v_call: TRBV29-1; j_call: TRBJ2-1; d_call: TRBD1; clone_size: many; cdr3_nt: TGCAGCGTTGCTACAGGGGGCGGCTACAATGAGCAGTTCTTC; cdr3_aa: CSVATGGGYNEQFF
v_call: TRBV7-3; j_call: TRBJ2-1; d_call: -; clone_size: many; cdr3_nt: TGTGCCAGCAGCTTGAGCGGGCCCTACAATGAGCAGTTCTTC; cdr3_aa: CASSLSGPYNEQFF
v_call: TRBV18; j_call: TRBJ1-5; d_call: TRBD1; clone_size: many; cdr3_nt: TGTGCCAGCCAACCGGGGCAGGGGGATCAGCCCCAGCATTTT; cdr3_aa: CASQPGQGDQPQHF
v_call: TRBV2; j_call: TRBJ2-2; d_call: -; clone_size: many; cdr3_nt: TGTGCCAGCAGTGGGTGGGTGGCCAACGGGGAGCTGTTTTTT; cdr3_aa: CASSGWVANGELFF
v_call: TRBV19; j_call: TRBJ2-1; d_call: TRBD1; clone_size: many; cdr3_nt: TGTGCCAGTAGTATAAAAACAGGGGGCGTTGTAATCGGCAATGAGCAGTTCTTC; cdr3_aa: CASSIKTGGVVIGNEQFF
v_call: TRBV7-2; j_call: TRBJ2-3; d_call: -; clone_size: many; cdr3_nt: TGTGCCAGCAGCTCAAAAACCGGGGGTAGCACAGATACGCAGTATTTT; cdr3_aa: CASSSKTGGSTDTQYF
v_call: TRBV4-2; j_call: TRBJ1-2; d_call: -; clone_size: few; cdr3_nt: TGTGCCAGCAGCCAAGAATGGGCCCAATATGGCTACACCTTC; cdr3_aa: CASSQEWAQYGYTF
v_call: TRBV7-2; j_call: TRBJ2-1; d_call: TRBD2; clone_size: many; cdr3_nt: TGTGCCAGCAGCTTAGCAGGACTAGCTTACAATGAGCAGTTCTTC; cdr3_aa: CASSLAGLAYNEQFF
v_call: TRBV19; j_call: TRBJ2-1; d_call: -; clone_size: many; cdr3_nt: TGTGCCAGTAGTCCCCCGGGTTCGCAGTTAGGCTCCTACAATGAGCAGTTCTTC; cdr3_aa: CASSPPGSQLGSYNEQFF
v_call: TRBV6-5; j_call: TRBJ2-7; d_call: TRBD1; clone_size: few; cdr3_nt: TGTGCCAGCAGTTACTCGAGGCAGGGGGCCGAGCAGTACTTC; cdr3_aa: CASSYSRQGAEQYF
v_call: TRBV11-2; j_call: TRBJ1-1; d_call: -; clone_size: many; cdr3_nt: TGTGCCAGCAGCTTACAGGTGCTCAACACTGAAGCTTTCTTT; cdr3_aa: CASSLQVLNTEAFF
v_call: TRBV28; j_call: TRBJ1-1; d_call: -; clone_size: many; cdr3_nt: TGTGCCAGCAGTTCCTTCTTTGAAGCTTTCTTT; cdr3_aa: CASSSFFEAFF
v_call: TRBV12-3/TRBV12-4; j_call: TRBJ2-3; d_call: TRBD2; clone_size: many; cdr3_nt: TGTGCCACCAAAGCGGGGGCGGCAGATACGCAGTATTTT; cdr3_aa: CATKAGAADTQYF
v_call: TRBV28; j_call: TRBJ1-5; d_call: -; clone_size: medium-sized; cdr3_nt: TGTGCCAGCAGTTTAAGCACTCAGCCCCAGCATTTT; cdr3_aa: CASSLSTQPQHF
v_call: TRBV14; j_call: TRBJ2-1; d_call: -; clone_size: many; cdr3_nt: TGTGCCAGCAGCCCATCCTACAATGAGCAGTTCTTC; cdr3_aa: CASSPSYNEQFF
v_call: TRBV4-3; j_call: TRBJ2-7; d_call: -; clone_size: many; cdr3_nt: TGCGCCAGCAGCCAAGTGGGGACATACGAGCAGTACTTC; cdr3_aa: CASSQVGTYEQYF